The following is a TCR beta chain sequence with its context. Its antigen is not known. The data belong to a study of shared clonotypes between healthy human individuals. Overall study findings and caveats: Collection of samples was limited to blood; tissue repertoires likely differ.

Trimming took off 6 bases at V and 0 bases at J, with 21 bases between the two ends. CDR1 and CDR2 (germline): SQVTM, ANQGSEA. This CDR3 contains 17 residues. Replicate PCRs run on sorted subsets employed 200 ng DNA, 25,000 to 35,000 T cell genomes. Sequencing used immunoSEQ multiplex PCR; TCRdb keeps in-frame clones, though not all of them. The sample has around 1,900,000 clones; 93% are singletons. Naive CD8 populations comprised CD45RO-negative cells positively selected for CCR7, excluding terminally differentiated effector memory CD45RA+ cells. This TCR derives from a man younger than 35 in good health. Some clones in this sample may be carry-over from other donors' samples. The sample was naive CD8+ T cells from PBMCs. The V gene is TRBV29-1, the J gene TRBJ2-4, with D perhaps matching TRBD1 (7 bases). The CDR3 protein is CSVVGMRRGLAKNIQYF. As DNA, the CDR3 is TGCAGCGTGGTTGGGATGCGGAGGGGGCTAGCCAAAAACATTCAGTACTTC. The full variable domain, rest sourced from reference TRBV29-1 and TRBJ2-4, is SAVISQKPSRDICQRGTSLTIQCQVDSQVTMMFWYRQQPGQSLTLIATANQGSEATYESGFVIDKFPISRPNLTFSTLTVSNMSPEDSSIYLCSVVGMRRGLAKNIQYFGAGTRLSVL.